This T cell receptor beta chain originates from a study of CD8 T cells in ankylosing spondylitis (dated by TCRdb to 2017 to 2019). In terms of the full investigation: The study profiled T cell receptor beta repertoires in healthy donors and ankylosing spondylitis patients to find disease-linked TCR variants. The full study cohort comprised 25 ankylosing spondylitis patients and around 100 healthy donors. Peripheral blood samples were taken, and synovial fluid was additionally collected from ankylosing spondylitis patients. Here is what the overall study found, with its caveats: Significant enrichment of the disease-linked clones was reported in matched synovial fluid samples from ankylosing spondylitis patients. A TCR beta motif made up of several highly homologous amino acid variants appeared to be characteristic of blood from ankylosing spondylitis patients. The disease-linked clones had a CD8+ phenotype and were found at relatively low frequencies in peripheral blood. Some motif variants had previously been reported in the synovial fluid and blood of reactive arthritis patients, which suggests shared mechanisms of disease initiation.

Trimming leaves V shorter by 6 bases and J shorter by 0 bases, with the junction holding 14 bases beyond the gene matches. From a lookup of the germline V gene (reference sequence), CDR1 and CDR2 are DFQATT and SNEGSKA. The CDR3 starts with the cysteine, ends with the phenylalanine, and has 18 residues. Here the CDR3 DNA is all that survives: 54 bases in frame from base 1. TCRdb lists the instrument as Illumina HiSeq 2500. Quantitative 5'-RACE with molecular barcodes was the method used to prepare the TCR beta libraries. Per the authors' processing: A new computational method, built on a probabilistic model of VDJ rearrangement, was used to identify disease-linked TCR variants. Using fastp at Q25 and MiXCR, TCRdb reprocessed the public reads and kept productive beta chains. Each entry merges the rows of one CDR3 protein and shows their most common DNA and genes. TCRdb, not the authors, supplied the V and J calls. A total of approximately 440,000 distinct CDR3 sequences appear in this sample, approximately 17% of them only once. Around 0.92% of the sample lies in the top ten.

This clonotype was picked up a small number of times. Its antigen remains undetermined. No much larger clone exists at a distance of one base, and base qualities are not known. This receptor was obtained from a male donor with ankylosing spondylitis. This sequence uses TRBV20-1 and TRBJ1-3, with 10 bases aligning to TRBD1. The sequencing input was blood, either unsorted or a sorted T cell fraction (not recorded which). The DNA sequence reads TGCAGTGCCCTCCATGACAGGGGGCAATTTCGCTCTGGAAACACCATATATTTT. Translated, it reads CSALHDRGQFRSGNTIYF.